This TCR beta chain was sequenced in a study of T cells after yellow fever vaccination. Turning to the study itself: Libraries from low-cell-number fractions were prepared with the SMART-Seq v4 Ultra Low Input RNA kit.

Whole-study results and caveats: Clonotypes found in both CD4 and CD8 compartments made up a small share. Booster sampling recovered most clones from primary vaccination (roughly 96% CD4, 80% to 90% CD8).

This clonotype showed up just a few times. Its antigen is currently unknown. V lost 0 bases and J lost 4, with 10 bases in between. The length of the CDR3 is 15 residues. Germline V lookup: CDR1 ENHRY, CDR2 SYGVKD. TCR cDNA, made by 5'RACE template switching, carried an added universal primer site and UMIs. One entry per CDR3 protein, called by TCRdb with MiXCR from the 5' RACE reads. The sample records just under 600,000 distinct CDR3 sequences, less than 15% being singletons. This specimen consisted of PBMCs, obtained on the day of the yellow fever booster vaccination. V usage is TRBV10-3 and J usage is TRBJ2-1; D possibly corresponds to TRBD2 (6 bases). The receptor was derived from a man under 40 who received the YFV17D yellow fever vaccine. In DNA, the CDR3 is TGTGCCATCAGTGAGTCGGGGGGACCATACAATGAGCAGTTCTTC. Amino acids: CAISESGGPYNEQFF.